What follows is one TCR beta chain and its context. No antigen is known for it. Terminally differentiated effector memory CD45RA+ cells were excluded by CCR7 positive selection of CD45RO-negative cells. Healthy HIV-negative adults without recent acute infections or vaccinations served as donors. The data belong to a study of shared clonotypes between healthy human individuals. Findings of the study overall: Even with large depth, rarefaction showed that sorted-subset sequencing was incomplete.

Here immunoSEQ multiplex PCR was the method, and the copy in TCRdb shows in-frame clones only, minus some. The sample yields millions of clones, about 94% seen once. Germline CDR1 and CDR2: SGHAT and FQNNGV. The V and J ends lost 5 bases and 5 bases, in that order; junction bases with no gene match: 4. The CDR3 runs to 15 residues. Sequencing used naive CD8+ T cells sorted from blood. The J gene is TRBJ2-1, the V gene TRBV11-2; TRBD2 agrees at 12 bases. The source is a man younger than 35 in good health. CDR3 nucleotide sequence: TGTGCCAGCAGCACATGGACTAGCGGGGACAATGAGCAGTTCTTC. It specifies CASSTWTSGDNEQFF.